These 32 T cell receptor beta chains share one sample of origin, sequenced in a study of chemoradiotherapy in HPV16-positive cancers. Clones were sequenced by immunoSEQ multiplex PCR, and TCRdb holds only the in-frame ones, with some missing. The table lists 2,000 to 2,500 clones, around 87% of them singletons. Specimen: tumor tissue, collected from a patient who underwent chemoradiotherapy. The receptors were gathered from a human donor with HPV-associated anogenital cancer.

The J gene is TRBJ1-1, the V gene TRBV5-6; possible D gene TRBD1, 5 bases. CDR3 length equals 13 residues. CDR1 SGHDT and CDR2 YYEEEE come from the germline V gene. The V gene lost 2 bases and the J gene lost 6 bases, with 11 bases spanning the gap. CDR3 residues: CASSLRGLAEAFF. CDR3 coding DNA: TGTGCCAGCAGCTTAAGGGGTCTTGCTGAAGCTTTCTTT. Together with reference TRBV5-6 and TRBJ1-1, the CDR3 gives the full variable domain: DAGVTQSPTHLIKTRGQQVTLRCSPKSGHDTVSWYQQALGQGPQFIFQYYEEEERQRGNFPDRFSGHQFPNYSSELNVNALLLGDSALYLCASSLRGLAEAFFGQGTRLTVV.

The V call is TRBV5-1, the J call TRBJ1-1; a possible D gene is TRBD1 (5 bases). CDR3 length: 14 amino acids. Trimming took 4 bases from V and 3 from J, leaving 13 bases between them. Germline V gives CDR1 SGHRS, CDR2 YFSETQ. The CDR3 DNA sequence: TGCGCCAGCAGCCGGGCCCTGGGGGACACTGAAGCTTTCTTT. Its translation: CASSRALGDTEAFF.

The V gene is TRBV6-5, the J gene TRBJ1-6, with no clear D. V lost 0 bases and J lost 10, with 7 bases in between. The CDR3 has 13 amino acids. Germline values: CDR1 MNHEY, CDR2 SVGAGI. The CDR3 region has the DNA TGTGCCAGCAGTTACTCTCGTGGGTCACCCCTCCACTTT. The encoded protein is CASSYSRGSPLHF.

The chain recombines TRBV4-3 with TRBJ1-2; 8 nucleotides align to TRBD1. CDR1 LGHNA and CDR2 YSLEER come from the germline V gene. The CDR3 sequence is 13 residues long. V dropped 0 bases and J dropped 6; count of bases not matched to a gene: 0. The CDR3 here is CASSQDRGHGYTF. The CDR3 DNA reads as TGCGCCAGCAGCCAAGACAGGGGGCATGGCTACACCTTC.

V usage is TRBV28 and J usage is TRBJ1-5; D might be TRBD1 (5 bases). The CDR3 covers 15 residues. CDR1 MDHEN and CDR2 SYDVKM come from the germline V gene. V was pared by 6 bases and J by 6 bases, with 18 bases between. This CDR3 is CASRTPTSQGQPQHF. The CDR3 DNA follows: TGTGCCAGCAGAACTCCAACATCGCAGGGTCAGCCCCAGCATTTT.

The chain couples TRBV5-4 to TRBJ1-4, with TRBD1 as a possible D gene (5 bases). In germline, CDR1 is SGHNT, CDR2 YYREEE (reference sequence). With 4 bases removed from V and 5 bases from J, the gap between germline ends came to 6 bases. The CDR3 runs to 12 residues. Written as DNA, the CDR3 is TGTGCCAGCAGCACAGGCAATGAAAAACTGTTTTTT. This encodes CASSTGNEKLFF.

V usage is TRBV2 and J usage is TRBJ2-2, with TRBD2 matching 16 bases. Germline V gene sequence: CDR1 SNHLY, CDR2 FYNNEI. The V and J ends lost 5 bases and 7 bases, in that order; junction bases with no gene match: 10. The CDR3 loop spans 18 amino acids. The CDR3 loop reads CASSPLGTSGGAVGELFF. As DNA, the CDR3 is TGTGCCAGCAGTCCACTCGGGACTAGCGGGGGGGCCGTCGGGGAGCTGTTTTTT. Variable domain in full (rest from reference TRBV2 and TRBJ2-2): EPEVTQTPSHQVTQMGQEVILRCVPISNHLYFYWYRQILGQKVEFLVSFYNNEISEKSEIFDDQFSVERPDGSNFTLKIRSTKLEDSAMYFCASSPLGTSGGAVGELFFGEGSRLTVL.

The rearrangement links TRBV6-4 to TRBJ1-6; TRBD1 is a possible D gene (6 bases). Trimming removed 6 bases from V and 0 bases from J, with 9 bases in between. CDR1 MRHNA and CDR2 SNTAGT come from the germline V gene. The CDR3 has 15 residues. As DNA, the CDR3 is TGTGCCAGCAGGCTGGACAGCTCCTATAATTCACCCCTCCACTTT. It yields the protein CASRLDSSYNSPLHF.

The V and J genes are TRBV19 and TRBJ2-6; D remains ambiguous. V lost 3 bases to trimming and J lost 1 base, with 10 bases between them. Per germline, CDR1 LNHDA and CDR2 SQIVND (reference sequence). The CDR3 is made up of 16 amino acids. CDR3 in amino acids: CASSIGPSSGANVLTF. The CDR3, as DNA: TGTGCCAGTAGTATCGGCCCCTCATCTGGGGCCAACGTCCTGACTTTC.

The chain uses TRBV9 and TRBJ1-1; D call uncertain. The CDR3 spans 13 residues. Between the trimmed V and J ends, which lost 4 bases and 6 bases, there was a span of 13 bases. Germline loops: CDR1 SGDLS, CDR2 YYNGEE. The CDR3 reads CASSPASGSEAFF. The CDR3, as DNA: TGTGCCAGCAGCCCGGCGTCTGGGTCTGAAGCTTTCTTT.

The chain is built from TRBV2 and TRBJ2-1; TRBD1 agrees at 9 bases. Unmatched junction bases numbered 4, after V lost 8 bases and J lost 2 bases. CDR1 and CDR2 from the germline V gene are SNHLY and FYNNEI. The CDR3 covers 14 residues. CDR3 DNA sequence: TGTGCCAGCGGCGGACAGGGGACCTACAATGAGCAGTTCTTC. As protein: CASGGQGTYNEQFF.

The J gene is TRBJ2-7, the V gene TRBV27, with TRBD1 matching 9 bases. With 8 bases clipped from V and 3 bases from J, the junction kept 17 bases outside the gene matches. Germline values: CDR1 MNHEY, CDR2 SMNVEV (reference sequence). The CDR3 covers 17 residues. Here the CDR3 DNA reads TGTGCCAGCCTCCCCCCCCGGGACAGGGTTTTTGGCTACGAGCAGTACTTC. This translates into CASLPPRDRVFGYEQYF.

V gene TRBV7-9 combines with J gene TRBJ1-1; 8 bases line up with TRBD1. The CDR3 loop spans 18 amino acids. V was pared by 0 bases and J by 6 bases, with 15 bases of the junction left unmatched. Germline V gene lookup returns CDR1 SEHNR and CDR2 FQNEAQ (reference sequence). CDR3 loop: CASSLARGQGAIRAEAFF. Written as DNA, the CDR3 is TGTGCCAGCAGCTTAGCTAGGGGGCAGGGGGCGATTAGAGCTGAAGCTTTCTTT. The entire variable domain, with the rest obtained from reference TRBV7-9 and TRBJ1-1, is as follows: DTGVSQNPRHKITKRGQNVTFRCDPISEHNRLYWYRQTLGQGPEFLTYFQNEAQLEKSRLLSDRFSAERPKGSFSTLEIQRTEQGDSAMYLCASSLARGQGAIRAEAFFGQGTRLTVV.

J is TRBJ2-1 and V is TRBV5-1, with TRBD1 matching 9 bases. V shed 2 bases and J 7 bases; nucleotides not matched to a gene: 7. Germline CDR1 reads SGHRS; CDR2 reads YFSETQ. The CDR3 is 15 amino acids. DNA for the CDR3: TGCGCCAGCAGCTTCGGGACAGGGACTGGGAATGAGCAGTTCTTC. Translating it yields CASSFGTGTGNEQFF.

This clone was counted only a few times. CDR3: CAWRGWPSGGSSYNEQFF. CDR3 DNA sequence: TGTGCCTGGCGGGGGTGGCCTAGCGGGGGGAGCTCCTACAATGAGCAGTTCTTC. V and J are TRBV30 and TRBJ2-1; 11 bases map to TRBD2. CDR1 GTSNPN and CDR2 SVGIG come from the germline V gene (reference sequence). V gave up 5 bases and J gave up 0 bases; unmatched junction bases: 12. CDR3 length: 18 residues.

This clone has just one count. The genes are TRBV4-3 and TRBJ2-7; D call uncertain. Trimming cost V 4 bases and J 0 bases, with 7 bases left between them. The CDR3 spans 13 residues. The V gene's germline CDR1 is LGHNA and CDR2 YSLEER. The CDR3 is CASSPRHSYEQYF. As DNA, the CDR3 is TGCGCCAGCAGCCCTAGGCACTCCTACGAGCAGTACTTC.

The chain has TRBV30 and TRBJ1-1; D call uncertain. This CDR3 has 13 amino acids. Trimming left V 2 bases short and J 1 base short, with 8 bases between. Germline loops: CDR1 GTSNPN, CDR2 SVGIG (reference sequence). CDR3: CAWSPSENTEAFF. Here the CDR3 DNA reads TGTGCCTGGAGTCCGTCTGAGAACACTGAAGCTTTCTTT. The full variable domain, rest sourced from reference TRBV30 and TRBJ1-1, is SQTIHQWPATLVQPVGSPLSLECTVEGTSNPNLYWYRQAAGRGLQLLFYSVGIGQISSEVPQNLSASRPQDRQFILSSKKLLLSDSGFYLCAWSPSENTEAFFGQGTRLTVV.

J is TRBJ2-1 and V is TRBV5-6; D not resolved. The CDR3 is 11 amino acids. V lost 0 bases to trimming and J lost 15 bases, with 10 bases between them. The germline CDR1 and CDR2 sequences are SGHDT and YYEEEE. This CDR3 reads CASSLGSRWFF. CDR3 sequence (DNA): TGTGCCAGCAGCTTGGGCAGCAGGTGGTTCTTC.

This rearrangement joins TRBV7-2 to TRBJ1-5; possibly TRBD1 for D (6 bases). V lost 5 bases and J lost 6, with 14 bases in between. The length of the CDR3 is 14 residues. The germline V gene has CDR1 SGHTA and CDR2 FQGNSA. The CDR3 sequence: CASSPRQGSQPQHF. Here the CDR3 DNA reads TGTGCCAGCAGCCCCCGCCAGGGGAGTCAGCCCCAGCATTTT.

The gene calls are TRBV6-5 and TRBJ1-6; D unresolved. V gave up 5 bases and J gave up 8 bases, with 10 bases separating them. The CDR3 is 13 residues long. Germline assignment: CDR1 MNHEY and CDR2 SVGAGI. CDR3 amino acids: CASSNTWDSPLHF. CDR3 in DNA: TGTGCCAGCAGTAACACCTGGGATTCACCCCTCCACTTT.

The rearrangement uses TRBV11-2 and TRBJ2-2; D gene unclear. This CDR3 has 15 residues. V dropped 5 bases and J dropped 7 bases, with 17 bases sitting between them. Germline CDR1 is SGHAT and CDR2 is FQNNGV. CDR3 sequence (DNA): TGTGCCAGCAGCGCAAGGGCGGTGGTAGGCGGGGAGCTGTTTTTT. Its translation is CASSARAVVGGELFF.

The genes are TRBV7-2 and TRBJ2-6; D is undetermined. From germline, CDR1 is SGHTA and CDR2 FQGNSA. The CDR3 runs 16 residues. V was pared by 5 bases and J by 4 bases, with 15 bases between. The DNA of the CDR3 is TGTGCCAGCAGCCCTAGTAAGCTAGGCGGGGCCAACGTCCTGACTTTC. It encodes CASSPSKLGGANVLTF. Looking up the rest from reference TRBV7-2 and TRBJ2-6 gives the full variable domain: GAGVSQSPSNKVTEKGKDVELRCDPISGHTALYWYRQSLGQGLEFLIYFQGNSAPDKSGLPSDRFSAERTGGSVSTLTIQRTQQEDSAVYLCASSPSKLGGANVLTFGAGSRLTVL.

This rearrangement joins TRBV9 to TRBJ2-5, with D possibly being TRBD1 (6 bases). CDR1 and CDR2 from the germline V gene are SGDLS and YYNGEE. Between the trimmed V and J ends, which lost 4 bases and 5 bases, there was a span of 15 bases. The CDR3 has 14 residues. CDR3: CASSPGERSETQYF. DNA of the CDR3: TGTGCCAGCAGCCCAGGGGAGAGGTCGGAGACCCAGTACTTC.

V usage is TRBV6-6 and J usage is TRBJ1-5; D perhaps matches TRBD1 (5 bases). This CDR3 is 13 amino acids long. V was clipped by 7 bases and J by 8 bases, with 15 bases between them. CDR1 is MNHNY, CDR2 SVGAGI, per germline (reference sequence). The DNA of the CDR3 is TGTGCCAGCACCCCAGGGAATGTGGAGCCCCAGCATTTT. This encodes CASTPGNVEPQHF.

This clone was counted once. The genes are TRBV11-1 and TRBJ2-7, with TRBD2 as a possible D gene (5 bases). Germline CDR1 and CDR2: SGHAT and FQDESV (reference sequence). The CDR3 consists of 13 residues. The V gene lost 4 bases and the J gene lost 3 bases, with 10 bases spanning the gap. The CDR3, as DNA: TGTGCCAGCAGCTCAAAAGGACTCTACGAGCAGTACTTC. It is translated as CASSSKGLYEQYF.

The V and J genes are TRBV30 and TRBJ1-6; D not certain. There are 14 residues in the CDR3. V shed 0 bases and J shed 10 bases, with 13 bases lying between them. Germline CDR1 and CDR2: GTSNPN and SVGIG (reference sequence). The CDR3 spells CAWSVSVPGSPLHF. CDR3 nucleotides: TGTGCCTGGAGTGTAAGTGTGCCGGGGTCACCCCTCCACTTT. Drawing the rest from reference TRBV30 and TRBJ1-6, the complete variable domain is SQTIHQWPATLVQPVGSPLSLECTVEGTSNPNLYWYRQAAGRGLQLLFYSVGIGQISSEVPQNLSASRPQDRQFILSSKKLLLSDSGFYLCAWSVSVPGSPLHFGNGTRLTVT.

CDR3 sequence reads: CASRDQQGSGETQYF. As DNA, the CDR3 is TGCGCCAGCAGAGACCAACAGGGTAGCGGGGAGACCCAGTACTTC. This sequence joins TRBV5-1 and TRBJ2-5; D may be TRBD2 (7 bases). The CDR3 sequence is 15 residues long. The V gene's germline CDR1 is SGHRS and CDR2 YFSETQ. Trimming shortened V by 5 bases and J by 5 bases, and 19 bases separated the two germline ends.

CDR3 in amino acids: CASSQVADSGNTIYF. In DNA, the CDR3 is TGCGCCAGCAGTCAAGTCGCAGACTCTGGAAACACCATATATTTT. V is TRBV23-1 and J is TRBJ1-3; D not resolved. TRBV23-1 is an ORF, with its function uncertain. The CDR3 spans 15 residues. V dropped 2 bases and J dropped 0 bases, with 8 bases sitting between them.

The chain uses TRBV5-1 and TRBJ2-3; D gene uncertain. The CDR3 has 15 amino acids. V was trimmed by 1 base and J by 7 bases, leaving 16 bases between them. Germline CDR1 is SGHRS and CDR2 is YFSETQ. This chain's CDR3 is CASSLMRGDENTQYF. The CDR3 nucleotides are TGCGCCAGCAGCTTGATGCGAGGTGACGAGAATACGCAGTATTTT.

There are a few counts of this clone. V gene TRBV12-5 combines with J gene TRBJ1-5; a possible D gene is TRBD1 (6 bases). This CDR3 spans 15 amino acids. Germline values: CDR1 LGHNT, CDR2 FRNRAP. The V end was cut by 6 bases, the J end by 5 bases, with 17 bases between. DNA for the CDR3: TGTGCTAGTGGGGCGACGACTGCAGGGGATCAGCCCCAGCATTTT. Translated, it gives CASGATTAGDQPQHF.

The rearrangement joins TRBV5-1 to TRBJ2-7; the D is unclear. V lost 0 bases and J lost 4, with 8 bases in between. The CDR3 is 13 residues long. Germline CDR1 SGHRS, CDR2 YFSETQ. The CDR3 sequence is CASSLDTRYEQYF. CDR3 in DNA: TGCGCCAGCAGCTTGGACACCCGATACGAGCAGTACTTC.

The CDR3 sequence: CASSFGVAQPQHF. The CDR3 DNA sequence: TGTGCCAGCAGCTTTGGAGTAGCTCAGCCCCAGCATTTT. V gene TRBV5-5 combines with J gene TRBJ1-5, with D unclear. CDR3 size: 13 residues. Germline CDR1 SGHKS, CDR2 YYEKEE (reference sequence). Between the trimmed V and J ends, which lost 2 bases and 6 bases, there was a span of 9 bases. The full variable domain, its missing parts supplied by reference TRBV5-5 and TRBJ1-5, is DAGVTQSPTHLIKTRGQQVTLRCSPISGHKSVSWYQQVLGQGPQFIFQYYEKEERGRGNFPDRFSARQFPNYSSELNVNALLLGDSALYLCASSFGVAQPQHFGDGTRLSIL.